One and the same sample provided the 7 T cell receptor beta chains below, sequenced in a study of blood T cell repertoires in COVID-19. Repertoires were generated with immunoSEQ multiplex PCR, while TCRdb's copy carries only in-frame clones and drops some. The sample contains about 130,000 clones, around 80% of which appear only once. Sequencing used peripheral blood. These receptors were taken from a man aged 70-80 years with acute or convalescent COVID-19.

This clone was seen once. V gene TRBV6-5 combines with J gene TRBJ1-2; D is possibly TRBD1 (5 bases). Trimming cost V 5 bases and J 1 base, with 5 bases left between them. In germline, CDR1 is MNHEY, CDR2 SVGAGI. This CDR3 has 12 amino acids. Written as DNA, the CDR3 is TGTGCCAGCAGTAGGGGTAACTATGGCTACACCTTC. This gives the protein CASSRGNYGYTF.

The chain has TRBV7-9 and TRBJ1-2; 7 positions agree with TRBD1. CDR3 length: 15 amino acids. Germline V CDR1 and CDR2: SEHNR, FQNEAQ (reference sequence). V lost 2 bases, J lost 4 bases, and 7 bases stayed unmatched. CDR3 protein: CASSLIPGQPYGYTF. The CDR3 DNA follows: TGTGCCAGCAGCTTAATTCCGGGACAGCCCTATGGCTACACCTTC.

This chain uses TRBV5-4 with TRBJ2-7; D unclear. V was trimmed by 2 bases and J by 3 bases, leaving 6 bases between them. Germline values: CDR1 SGHNT, CDR2 YYREEE (reference sequence). The CDR3 consists of 12 residues. CDR3 nucleotides: TGTGCCAGCAGCTTCAACGGCTACGAGCAGTACTTC. It encodes CASSFNGYEQYF.

The chain links TRBV2 to TRBJ2-2, with D possibly matching TRBD1 (7 bases). Trimming removed 6 bases from V and 6 bases from J, with 8 bases in between. There are 12 residues in the CDR3. CDR1 SNHLY and CDR2 FYNNEI come from the germline V gene. This CDR3 reads CASSRGAGELFF. For the CDR3, the DNA is TGTGCCAGCAGCAGGGGGGCCGGGGAGCTGTTTTTT.

V gene TRBV6-5 combines with J gene TRBJ1-1, with D perhaps matching TRBD1 (5 bases). The V gene's germline CDR1 is MNHEY and CDR2 SVGAGI. V lost 6 bases and J lost 8, with 13 bases in between. The CDR3 is 12 amino acids. CDR3 sequence: CASSRQGKEAFF. The CDR3 DNA sequence: TGTGCCAGCAGCAGGCAGGGCAAAGAAGCTTTCTTT.

The chain recombines TRBV11-3 with TRBJ1-1; D is undetermined. Per germline, CDR1 SGHNT and CDR2 YENEEA. CDR3 length: 13 residues. Trimming pared 0 bases from V and 1 base from J, leaving 3 bases between. In DNA form, the CDR3 reads TGTGCCAGCAGCTTAGACGGGAACACTGAAGCTTTCTTT. Its protein product is CASSLDGNTEAFF.

This sequence joins TRBV18 and TRBJ1-5; D is undetermined. The CDR3 runs 13 residues. The germline CDR1 and CDR2 sequences are KGHSH and LQKENI. The V gene lost 4 bases and the J gene lost 4 bases, with 8 bases spanning the gap. The CDR3 DNA sequence: TGTGCCAGCTCACGCCAGGAAAATCAGCCCCAGCATTTT. Residues: CASSRQENQPQHF.